The sequence of this T cell receptor (beta chain) was determined in a study of radiation and T cells in renal cell carcinoma. Study context: Nephrectomy followed 15 Gy stereotactic body radiation by 4 weeks.

Regarding the study as a whole: In blood, top tumor clones expanded by 2 weeks, shrinking by 4.

As to time point: blood 2 weeks post-SBRT. Treatment noted: 15 Gy SBRT to primary tumor, nephrectomy 4 weeks later. Profiling relied on immunoSEQ multiplex PCR, and the TCRdb table lists in-frame clones only, not all of them. The data contain 100,000 to 150,000 clones, 65% to 85% of them singletons. Details on this clone: Its matching antigen is unknown.

Trimming took off 9 bases at V and 5 bases at J, with 13 bases between the two ends. The CDR3 covers 12 residues. Germline values: CDR1 MNHEY, CDR2 SMNVEV (reference sequence). This TCR was recovered from a man aged 45-65 years with renal cell carcinoma. Source: blood, taken from a patient whose treatment included radiotherapy and nephrectomy. The chain uses TRBV27 and TRBJ1-2; tentatively, D is TRBD1 (6 bases). CDR3 in DNA: TGTGCCAGTGCGGGGCAGGGGTATGGCTACACCTTC. Translation gives CASAGQGYGYTF.